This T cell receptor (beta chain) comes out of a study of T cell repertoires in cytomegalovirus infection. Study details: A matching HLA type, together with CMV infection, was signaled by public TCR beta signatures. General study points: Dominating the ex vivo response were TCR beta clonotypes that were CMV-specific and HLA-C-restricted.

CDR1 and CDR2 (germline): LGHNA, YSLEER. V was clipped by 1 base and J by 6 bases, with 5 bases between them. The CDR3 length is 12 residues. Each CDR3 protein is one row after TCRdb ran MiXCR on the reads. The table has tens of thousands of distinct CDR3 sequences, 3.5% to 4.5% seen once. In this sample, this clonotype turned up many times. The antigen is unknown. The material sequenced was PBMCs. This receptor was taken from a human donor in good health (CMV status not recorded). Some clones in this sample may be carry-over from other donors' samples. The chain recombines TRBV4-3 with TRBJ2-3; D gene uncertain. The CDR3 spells CASSQAGDTQYF. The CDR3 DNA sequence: TGCGCCAGCAGCCAAGCTGGGGATACGCAGTATTTT.